The clone carrying this T cell receptor beta chain was counted at least ten times. What it binds is unknown. This sample stems from a study of early T cells in non-severe SARS-CoV-2 infection. At the level of the study: The study sequenced bulk RNA from unsorted whole blood, with chains unpaired. The study's findings and limits: In VDJdb matching, anti-spike CD8 responses were favored while private and CD4 specificities went missing.

Germline loops: CDR1 LNHDA, CDR2 SQIVND (reference sequence). Losses at the gene ends were 5 bases for V and 6 bases for J; bases not matched to a gene: 10. This CDR3 is 15 amino acids long. Each single cDNA molecule received a unique molecular identifier. TCRdb ran MiXCR on the 5' RACE reads and lists one entry per CDR3 protein. The top ten clones hold 30% to 35% of a sample with 25,000 to 35,000 distinct CDR3 sequences, 5% to 6.5% of them seen once. This specimen consisted of whole blood, obtained at baseline. The receptor comes from an adult who was a healthcare worker with PCR-confirmed SARS-CoV-2 infection or an uninfected control (not recorded which). This chain links TRBV19 with TRBJ2-1; 7 bases line up with TRBD2. The CDR3 DNA sequence: TGTGCCAGTAGTCCTGGGGGGGGTCGGTCCAATGAGCAGTTCTTC. This encodes CASSPGGGRSNEQFF. Looking up the rest from reference TRBV19 and TRBJ2-1 gives the full variable domain: DGGITQSPKYLFRKEGQNVTLSCEQNLNHDAMYWYRQDPGQGLRLIYYSQIVNDFQKGDIAEGYSVSREKKESFPLTVTSAQKNPTAFYLCASSPGGGRSNEQFFGPGTRLTVL.